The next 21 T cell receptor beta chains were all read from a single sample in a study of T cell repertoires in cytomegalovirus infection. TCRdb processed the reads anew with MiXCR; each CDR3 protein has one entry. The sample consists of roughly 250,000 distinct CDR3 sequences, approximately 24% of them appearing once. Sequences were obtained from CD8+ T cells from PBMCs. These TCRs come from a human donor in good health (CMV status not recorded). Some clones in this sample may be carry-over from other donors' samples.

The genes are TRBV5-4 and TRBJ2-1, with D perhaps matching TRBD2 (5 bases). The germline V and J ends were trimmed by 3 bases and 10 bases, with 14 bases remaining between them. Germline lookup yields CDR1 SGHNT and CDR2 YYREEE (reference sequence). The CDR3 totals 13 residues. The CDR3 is CASSWTMGEEQFF. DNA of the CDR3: TGTGCCAGCAGCTGGACGATGGGAGAGGAGCAGTTCTTC.

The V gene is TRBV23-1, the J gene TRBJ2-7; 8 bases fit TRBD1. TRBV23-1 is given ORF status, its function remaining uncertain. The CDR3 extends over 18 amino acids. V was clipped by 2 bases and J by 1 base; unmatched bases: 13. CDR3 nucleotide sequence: TGCGCCAGCAGTCAAGATCCCGCAACCCGGGACAGGTCCTACGAGCAGTACTTC. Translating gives CASSQDPATRDRSYEQYF.

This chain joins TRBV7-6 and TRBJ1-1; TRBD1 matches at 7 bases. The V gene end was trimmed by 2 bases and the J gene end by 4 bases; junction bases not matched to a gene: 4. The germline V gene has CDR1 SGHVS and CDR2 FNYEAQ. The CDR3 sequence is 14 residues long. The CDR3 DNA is TGTGCCAGCAGCTTACAGGGGGGCGTCACTGAAGCTTTCTTT. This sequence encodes CASSLQGGVTEAFF.

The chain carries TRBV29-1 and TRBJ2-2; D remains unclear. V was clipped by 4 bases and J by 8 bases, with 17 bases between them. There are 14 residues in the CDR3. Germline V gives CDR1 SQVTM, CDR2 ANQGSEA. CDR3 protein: CSVVDGIGLGELFF. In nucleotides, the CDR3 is TGCAGCGTTGTTGATGGGATCGGGTTGGGGGAGCTGTTTTTT.

The CDR3 sequence: CASSPNKEVESVLTF. The DNA for the CDR3 is TGCGCCAGCAGCCCAAACAAGGAGGTCGAAAGCGTCCTGACTTTC. The gene calls are TRBV5-1 and TRBJ2-6; D perhaps matches TRBD2 (5 bases). The V end lost 4 bases, the J end lost 12 bases, and 20 bases lay between the germline ends. The CDR3 runs 15 residues. CDR1 and CDR2 from the germline V gene are SGHRS and YFSETQ.

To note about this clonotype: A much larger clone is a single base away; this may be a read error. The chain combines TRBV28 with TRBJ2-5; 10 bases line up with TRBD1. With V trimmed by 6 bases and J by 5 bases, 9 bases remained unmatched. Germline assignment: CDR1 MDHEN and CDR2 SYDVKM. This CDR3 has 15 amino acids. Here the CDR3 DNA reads TGTGCCAGCAGGGGAGGACAGGGGGAGACGGAGACCCAGTACTTC. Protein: CASRGGQGETETQYF.

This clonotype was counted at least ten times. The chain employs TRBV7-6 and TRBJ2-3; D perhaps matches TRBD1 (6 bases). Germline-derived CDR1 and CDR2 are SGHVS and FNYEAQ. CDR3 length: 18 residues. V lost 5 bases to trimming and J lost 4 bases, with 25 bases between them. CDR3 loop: CASSHDLTGLYTPDTQYF. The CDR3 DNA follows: TGTGCCAGCAGCCATGATTTGACAGGCCTCTATACACCAGATACGCAGTATTTT.

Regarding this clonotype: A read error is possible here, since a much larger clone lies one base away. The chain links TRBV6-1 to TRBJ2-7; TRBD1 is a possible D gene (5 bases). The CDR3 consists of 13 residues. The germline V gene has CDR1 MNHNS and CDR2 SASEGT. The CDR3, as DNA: TGTGACAGCAGTTTAGCAGGGACCTACGAGCAGTACTTC. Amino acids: CDSSLAGTYEQYF.

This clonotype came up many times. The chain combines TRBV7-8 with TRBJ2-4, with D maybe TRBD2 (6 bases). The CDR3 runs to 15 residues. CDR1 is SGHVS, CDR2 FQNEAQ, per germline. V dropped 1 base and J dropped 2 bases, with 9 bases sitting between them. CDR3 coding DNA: TGTGCCAGCAGCTTAGTCGGAGGGTCCAAAAACATTCAGTACTTC. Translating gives CASSLVGGSKNIQYF.

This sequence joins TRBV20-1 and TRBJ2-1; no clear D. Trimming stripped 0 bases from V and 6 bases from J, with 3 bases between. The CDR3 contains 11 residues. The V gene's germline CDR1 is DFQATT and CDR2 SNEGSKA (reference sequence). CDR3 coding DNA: TGCAGTGCTAGAGACCCCAATGAGCAGTTCTTC. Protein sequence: CSARDPNEQFF.

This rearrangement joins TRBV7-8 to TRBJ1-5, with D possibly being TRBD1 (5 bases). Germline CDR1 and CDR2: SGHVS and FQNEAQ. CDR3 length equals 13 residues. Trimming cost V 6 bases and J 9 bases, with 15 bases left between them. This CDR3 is CASSYLGEGPQHF. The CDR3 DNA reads TGTGCCAGCAGTTACCTAGGGGAAGGGCCCCAGCATTTT.

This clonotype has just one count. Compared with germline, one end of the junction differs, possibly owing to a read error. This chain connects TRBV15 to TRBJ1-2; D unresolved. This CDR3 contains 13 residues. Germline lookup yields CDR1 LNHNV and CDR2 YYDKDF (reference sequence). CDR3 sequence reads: CAASLGPNYGYTF. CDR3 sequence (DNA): TGTGCCGCCAGCCTTGGACCCAACTATGGCTACACCTTC.

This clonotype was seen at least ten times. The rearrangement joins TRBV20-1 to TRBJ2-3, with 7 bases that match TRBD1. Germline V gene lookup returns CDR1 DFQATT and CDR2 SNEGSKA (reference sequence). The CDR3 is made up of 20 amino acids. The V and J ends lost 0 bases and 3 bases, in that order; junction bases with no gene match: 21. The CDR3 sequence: CSARESGQPTTRRGTDTQYF. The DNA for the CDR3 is TGCAGTGCTAGAGAATCGGGACAGCCAACCACCCGTAGAGGAACAGATACGCAGTATTTT.

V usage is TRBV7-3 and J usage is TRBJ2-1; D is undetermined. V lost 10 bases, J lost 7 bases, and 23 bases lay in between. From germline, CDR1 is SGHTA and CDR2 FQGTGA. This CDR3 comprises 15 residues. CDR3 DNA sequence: TGTGCCAACTCAGGCTGGCCGGAAAAGGTGAATGAGCAGTTCTTC. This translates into CANSGWPEKVNEQFF. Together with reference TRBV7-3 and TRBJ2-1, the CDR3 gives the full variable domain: GAGVSQTPSNKVTEKGKYVELRCDPISGHTALYWYRQSLGQGPEFLIYFQGTGAADDSGLPNDRFFAVRPEGSVSTLKIQRTERGDSAVYLCANSGWPEKVNEQFFGPGTRLTVL.

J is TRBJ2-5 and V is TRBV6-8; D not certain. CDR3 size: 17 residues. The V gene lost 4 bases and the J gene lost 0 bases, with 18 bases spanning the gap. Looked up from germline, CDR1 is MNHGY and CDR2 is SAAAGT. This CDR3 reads CASSFSPYSEYQETQYF. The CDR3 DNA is TGTGCCAGCAGTTTTTCCCCCTACTCGGAATACCAAGAGACCCAGTACTTC.

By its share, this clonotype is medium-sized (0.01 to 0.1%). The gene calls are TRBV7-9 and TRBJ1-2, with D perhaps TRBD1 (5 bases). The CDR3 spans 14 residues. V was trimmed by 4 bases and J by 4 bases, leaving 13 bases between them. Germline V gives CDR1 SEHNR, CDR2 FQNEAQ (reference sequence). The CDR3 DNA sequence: TGTGCCAGCAGCTCGACAGCCTTAGGCTATGGCTACACCTTC. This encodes CASSSTALGYGYTF.

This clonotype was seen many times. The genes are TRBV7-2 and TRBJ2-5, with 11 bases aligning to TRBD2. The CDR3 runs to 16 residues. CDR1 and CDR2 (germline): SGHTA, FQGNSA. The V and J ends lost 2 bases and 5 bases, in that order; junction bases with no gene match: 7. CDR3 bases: TGTGCCAGCAGCTTACTAGCGGGGGGCCGTCGGGAGACCCAGTACTTC. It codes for CASSLLAGGRRETQYF.

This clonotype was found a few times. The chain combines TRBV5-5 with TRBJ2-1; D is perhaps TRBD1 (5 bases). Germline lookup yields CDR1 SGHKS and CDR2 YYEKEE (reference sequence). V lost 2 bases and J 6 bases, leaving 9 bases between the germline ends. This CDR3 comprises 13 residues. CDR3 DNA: TGTGCCAGCAGCTTATCAGGGTCCAATGAGCAGTTCTTC. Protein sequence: CASSLSGSNEQFF.

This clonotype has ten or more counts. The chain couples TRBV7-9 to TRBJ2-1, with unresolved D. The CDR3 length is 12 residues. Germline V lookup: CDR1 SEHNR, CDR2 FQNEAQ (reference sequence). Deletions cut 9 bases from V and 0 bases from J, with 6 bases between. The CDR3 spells CASGNSYNEQFF. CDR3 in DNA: TGTGCCAGTGGGAACTCCTACAATGAGCAGTTCTTC. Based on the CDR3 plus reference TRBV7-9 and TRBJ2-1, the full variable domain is DTGVSQNPRHKITKRGQNVTFRCDPISEHNRLYWYRQTLGQGPEFLTYFQNEAQLEKSRLLSDRFSAERPKGSFSTLEIQRTEQGDSAMYLCASGNSYNEQFFGPGTRLTVL.

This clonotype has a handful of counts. CDR3 bases: TGTGCCAGCAGCGACGGGGAGGGCCATAATTCACCCCTCCACTTT. Translation: CASSDGEGHNSPLHF. V gene TRBV9 combines with J gene TRBJ1-6; D gene ambiguous. Germline V gives CDR1 SGDLS, CDR2 YYNGEE. V was trimmed by 3 bases and J by 5 bases, leaving 12 bases between them. The length of the CDR3 is 15 residues.

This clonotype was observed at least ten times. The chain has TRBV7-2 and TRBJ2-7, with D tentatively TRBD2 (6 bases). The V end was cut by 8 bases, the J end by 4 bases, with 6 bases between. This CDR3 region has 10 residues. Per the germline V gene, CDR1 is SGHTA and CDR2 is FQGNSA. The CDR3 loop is CASAGYEQYF. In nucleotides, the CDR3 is TGTGCCAGCGCGGGGTACGAGCAGTACTTC.